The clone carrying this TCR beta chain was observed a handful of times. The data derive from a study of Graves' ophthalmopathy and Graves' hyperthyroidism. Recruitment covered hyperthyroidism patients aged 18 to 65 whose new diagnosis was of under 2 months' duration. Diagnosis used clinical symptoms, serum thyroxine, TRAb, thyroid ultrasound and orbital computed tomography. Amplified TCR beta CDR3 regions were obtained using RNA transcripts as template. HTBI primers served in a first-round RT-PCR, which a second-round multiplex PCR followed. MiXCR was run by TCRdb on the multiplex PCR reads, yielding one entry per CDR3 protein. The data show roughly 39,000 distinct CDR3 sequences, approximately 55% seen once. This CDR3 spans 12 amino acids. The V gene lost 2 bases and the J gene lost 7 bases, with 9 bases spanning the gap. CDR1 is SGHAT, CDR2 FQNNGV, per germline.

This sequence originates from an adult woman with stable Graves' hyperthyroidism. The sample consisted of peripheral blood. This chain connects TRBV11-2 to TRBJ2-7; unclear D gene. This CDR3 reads CASSLIGPEQYF. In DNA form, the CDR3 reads TGTGCCAGCAGCTTAATAGGGCCAGAGCAGTACTTC.